The next 24 T cell receptor beta chains were all read from a single sample in a study of T cells after posttransplantation cyclophosphamide (dated by TCRdb to the mid-2010s). Library preparation was by the immunoSEQ multiplex PCR assay. Imported from immuneACCESS, the table was reduced by TCRdb to in-frame sequences with V and J called. These copies leave out some clones; in studies compared against another copy, an unresolved V gene accounts for under half, and the cause of the remainder is not known. Recorded for this sample are about 66,000 clones; roughly 95% of them occurred a single time. The ten largest clones capture approximately 2.7% of the sample. The sample consisted of PBMCs. These receptor sequences come from a woman aged 30 to 39 in good health and a related stem cell transplant donor.

The chain joins TRBV4-1 to TRBJ2-5, with D possibly being TRBD2 (6 bases). Trimming removed 0 bases at V and 9 bases at J, with 11 bases between. CDR3 length equals 13 residues. Germline V gene sequence: CDR1 MGHRA, CDR2 YSYEKL. The CDR3 DNA sequence: TGCGCCAGCAGCCAAGAGGGGACTCGGGCCCAGTACTTC. It specifies CASSQEGTRAQYF.

This chain links TRBV20-1 with TRBJ1-2; 7 bases line up with TRBD1. There are 10 residues in the CDR3. CDR1 DFQATT and CDR2 SNEGSKA come from the germline V gene (reference sequence). V gave up 5 bases and J gave up 8 bases; unmatched junction bases: 2. CDR3 amino acids: CSASDRGYTF. The DNA of the CDR3 is TGCAGTGCTTCGGACAGGGGCTACACCTTC.

The V call is TRBV5-1, the J call TRBJ2-7, with 7 bases fitting TRBD1. The length of the CDR3 is 15 residues. Germline V gives CDR1 SGHRS, CDR2 YFSETQ. The V and J ends lost 2 bases and 1 base, in that order; junction bases with no gene match: 6. CDR3 loop: CASSFGQALSYEQYF. The DNA for the CDR3 is TGCGCCAGCAGCTTTGGACAGGCACTATCCTACGAGCAGTACTTC.

The rearrangement uses TRBV6-5 and TRBJ2-2, with D maybe TRBD1 (6 bases). This CDR3 has 14 amino acids. V was clipped by 2 bases and J by 7 bases, with 11 bases between them. The germline gives CDR1 MNHEY, CDR2 SVGAGI. The CDR3 DNA reads as TGTGCCAGCAGTTACGGCAGGGGTGGCGGGGAGCTGTTTTTT. Translating gives CASSYGRGGGELFF.

This clone showed up just a few times. The rearrangement joins TRBV28 to TRBJ2-3; 8 bases map to TRBD1. Trimming took 8 bases from V and 2 from J; bases not matched to a gene: 3. Germline CDR1 is MDHEN and CDR2 is SYDVKM. This CDR3 comprises 13 residues. The CDR3 bases are TGTGCCAGCTGGGACAGGAACACAGATACGCAGTATTTT. It specifies CASWDRNTDTQYF.

V usage is TRBV5-1 and J usage is TRBJ2-7; D unclear. Germline-derived CDR1 and CDR2 are SGHRS and YFSETQ. The V end lost 4 bases, the J end lost 2 bases, and 16 bases lay between the germline ends. This CDR3 contains 15 residues. CDR3 sequence: CASSPSWAGAYEQYF. DNA of the CDR3: TGCGCCAGCAGCCCCTCTTGGGCAGGTGCCTACGAGCAGTACTTC.

The chain couples TRBV19 to TRBJ1-1; no clear D. Trimming left V 1 base short and J 0 bases short, with 6 bases between. Germline values: CDR1 LNHDA, CDR2 SQIVND (reference sequence). This CDR3 comprises 14 residues. The CDR3 here is CASSIGDMNTEAFF. Written as DNA, the CDR3 is TGTGCCAGTAGTATAGGAGACATGAACACTGAAGCTTTCTTT.

The chain combines TRBV28 with TRBJ2-3; D unclear. Germline V gives CDR1 MDHEN, CDR2 SYDVKM. V was pared by 1 base and J by 1 base, with 9 bases between. This CDR3 has 15 amino acids. Here the CDR3 DNA reads TGTGCCAGCAGTTTATCTTTCCAGGGCACAGATACGCAGTATTTT. Amino acid sequence: CASSLSFQGTDTQYF. Combining the CDR3 with reference TRBV28 and TRBJ2-3 gives the whole variable domain DVKVTQSSRYLVKRTGEKVFLECVQDMDHENMFWYRQDPGLGLRLIYFSYDVKMKEKGDIPEGYSVSREKKERFSLILESASTNQTSMYLCASSLSFQGTDTQYFGPGTRLTVL.

As DNA, the CDR3 is TGTGCCAGCAGTTACGGCGGGCATGAGCAGTTCTTC. Translated, it gives CASSYGGHEQFF. The chain employs TRBV6-5 and TRBJ2-1, with D tentatively TRBD2 (5 bases). This CDR3 is 12 amino acids long. Deletions cut 2 bases from V and 8 bases from J, with 7 bases between. Germline CDR1 and CDR2: MNHEY and SVGAGI.

The CDR3 DNA follows: TGTGCCAGAAGCTTGGTTGCTCAGGCCGCAACTAGCACAGATACGCAGTATTTT. Its translation: CARSLVAQAATSTDTQYF. The rearrangement joins TRBV5-3 to TRBJ2-3; no firm D call. TRBV5-3 carries the ORF label, with uncertain function. The V end was cut by 0 bases, the J end by 0 bases, with 17 bases between. CDR3 length: 18 amino acids.

The chain recombines TRBV7-9 with TRBJ2-5; D may be TRBD1 (6 bases). Germline V lookup: CDR1 SEHNR, CDR2 FQNEAQ (reference sequence). The germline V and J ends were trimmed by 4 bases and 2 bases, with 8 bases remaining between them. The CDR3 totals 13 residues. CDR3 in DNA: TGTGCCAGCAGCTGGACAGAACAAGAGACCCAGTACTTC. It translates to CASSWTEQETQYF.

The CDR3 DNA follows: TGTGCCTGGGGGAGGACAGGGGGGTTGGTTGGCTACACCTTC. It is translated as CAWGRTGGLVGYTF. The chain carries TRBV30 and TRBJ1-2; 10 bases agree with TRBD1. CDR1 and CDR2 (germline): GTSNPN, SVGIG (reference sequence). The CDR3 consists of 14 residues. Germline trimming cut 5 bases from V and 7 bases from J; bases unmatched to any gene: 10. The full variable domain, in which reference TRBV30 and TRBJ1-2 provide the parts outside the CDR3, is SQTIHQWPATLVQPVGSPLSLECTVEGTSNPNLYWYRQAAGRGLQLLFYSVGIGQISSEVPQNLSASRPQDRQFILSSKKLLLSDSGFYLCAWGRTGGLVGYTFGSGTRLTVV.

The gene calls are TRBV2 and TRBJ1-2; 8 bases are shared with TRBD1. V lost 5 bases to trimming and J lost 10 bases; unmatched junction nucleotides: 12. Germline V CDR1 and CDR2: SNHLY, FYNNEI. The CDR3 is 14 amino acids. CDR3 loop: CASSQIRTGRDYTF. The CDR3 DNA is TGTGCCAGCAGTCAAATTCGGACAGGGCGGGACTACACCTTC.

V gene TRBV7-9 combines with J gene TRBJ1-2; no clear D gene. Trimming removed 2 bases from V and 3 bases from J, with 7 bases in between. The CDR3 covers 13 residues. Germline CDR1 reads SEHNR; CDR2 reads FQNEAQ (reference sequence). CDR3 DNA: TGTGCCAGCAGCTTAAGCCTGGACTATGGCTACACCTTC. It specifies CASSLSLDYGYTF.

The gene calls are TRBV15 and TRBJ1-5, with D maybe TRBD1 (5 bases). CDR3 length: 15 amino acids. V dropped 0 bases and J dropped 4 bases, with 10 bases sitting between them. The germline V gene encodes CDR1 LNHNV and CDR2 YYDKDF (reference sequence). The CDR3 here is CATSRERGPNQPQHF. The CDR3, as DNA: TGTGCCACCAGCAGAGAGAGGGGCCCAAATCAGCCCCAGCATTTT.

The chain carries TRBV28 and TRBJ1-6; no firm D call. The CDR3 runs to 13 residues. Per germline, CDR1 MDHEN and CDR2 SYDVKM. With 5 bases removed from V and 8 bases from J, the gap between germline ends came to 10 bases. DNA for the CDR3: TGTGCCAGCAGTGTAACCGCTGATTCACCCCTCCACTTT. This gives the protein CASSVTADSPLHF.

The CDR3 DNA reads as TGCGCCAGCAGCTCGGGAGAGTGGGACAGGGGCACAGATACGCAGTATTTT. Its translation: CASSSGEWDRGTDTQYF. This chain links TRBV5-1 with TRBJ2-3, with 9 bases matching TRBD1. Per the germline V gene, CDR1 is SGHRS and CDR2 is YFSETQ. The V segment lost 3 bases and the J segment 1 base; nucleotides outside the gene matches: 9. CDR3 size: 17 residues.

This chain links TRBV19 with TRBJ2-3, with TRBD2 identical over 8 bases. The CDR3 contains 14 residues. V trimming: 8 bases; J trimming: 2 bases; junction bases outside the gene matches: 6. Germline V CDR1 and CDR2: LNHDA, SQIVND (reference sequence). CDR3 in amino acids: CASWAGGPTDTQYF. CDR3 nucleotides: TGTGCCAGTTGGGCGGGGGGTCCCACAGATACGCAGTATTTT.

The chain joins TRBV7-9 to TRBJ1-5, with 9 nucleotides matching TRBD1. V dropped 5 bases and J dropped 0; count of bases not matched to a gene: 5. CDR3 size: 16 residues. Germline V gene lookup returns CDR1 SEHNR and CDR2 FQNEAQ (reference sequence). CDR3 protein: CASSLGTGNSNQPQHF. As DNA, the CDR3 is TGTGCCAGCAGCCTCGGGACAGGGAATAGCAATCAGCCCCAGCATTTT. The whole variable domain, filled in from reference TRBV7-9 and TRBJ1-5, reads DTGVSQNPRHKITKRGQNVTFRCDPISEHNRLYWYRQTLGQGPEFLTYFQNEAQLEKSRLLSDRFSAERPKGSFSTLEIQRTEQGDSAMYLCASSLGTGNSNQPQHFGDGTRLSIL.

CDR3 sequence reads: CASSSTLQGKLFF. In nucleotides, the CDR3 is TGTGCCAGCAGCTCGACGCTACAGGGGAAACTGTTTTTT. V is TRBV5-6 and J is TRBJ1-4; 7 bases agree with TRBD1. This CDR3 spans 13 amino acids. The germline V gene encodes CDR1 SGHDT and CDR2 YYEEEE. V dropped 3 bases and J dropped 11; count of bases not matched to a gene: 7.

The CDR3 region has the DNA TGTGCCAGCTCACCACGGAGTTCCCAAGAGACCCAGTACTTC. The encoded protein is CASSPRSSQETQYF. This chain joins TRBV18 and TRBJ2-5; D gene ambiguous. V was trimmed by 1 base and J by 1 base, leaving 7 bases between them. Per germline, CDR1 KGHSH and CDR2 LQKENI. The CDR3 is 14 residues long.

The chain recombines TRBV6-1 with TRBJ1-2, with D possibly being TRBD1 (6 bases). The ends were cut back, 4 bases at V and 3 bases at J, with 12 bases in the middle. Looked up from germline, CDR1 is MNHNS and CDR2 is SASEGT. This CDR3 has 14 residues. For the CDR3, the DNA is TGTGCCAGCAGTGGACAGGAGCCTTACTATGGCTACACCTTC. Its protein product is CASSGQEPYYGYTF.

This clone showed up just once. The chain links TRBV11-2 to TRBJ1-5; D gene uncertain. The CDR3 has 17 amino acids. The germline gives CDR1 SGHAT, CDR2 FQNNGV. The ends were cut back, 1 base at V and 2 bases at J, with 15 bases in the middle. CDR3 sequence reads: CASSLGDRSGGNQPQHF. The CDR3 region has the DNA TGTGCCAGCAGCTTAGGGGATCGATCAGGAGGCAATCAGCCCCAGCATTTT.

The genes are TRBV15 and TRBJ1-2, with a weak D call TRBD1 (6 bases). Germline CDR1 reads LNHNV; CDR2 reads YYDKDF (reference sequence). CDR3 length: 13 amino acids. Between the trimmed V and J ends, which lost 5 bases and 2 bases, there was a span of 9 bases. The DNA for the CDR3 is TGTGCCACCAGCCCCGACAGGAACTATGGCTACACCTTC. Encoded protein: CATSPDRNYGYTF.